These 20 T cell receptor beta chains came from one sample sequenced in a study of cytomegalovirus exposure and HLA in healthy donors. 60 Vbeta and 13 Jbeta primers were used in PCR. Here immunoSEQ multiplex PCR was the method, and the copy in TCRdb shows in-frame clones only, minus some. Of around 120,000 clones listed, about 73% are singletons. Material: PBMCs. Source of these receptors: a woman aged 40 to 50 in good health and CMV-seronegative.

For this clone: Germline and junction disagree at one end, which may indicate a read error. V and J are TRBV7-9 and TRBJ2-1; D perhaps matches TRBD1 (7 bases). In germline, CDR1 is SEHNR, CDR2 FQNEAQ (reference sequence). CDR3 length: 16 residues. CDR3 sequence (DNA): TGTTCCAGCAGCCCTCGACAGGGAGGTTCCTACAATGAGCAGTTCTTC. Encoded protein: CSSSPRQGGSYNEQFF.

This clone was observed a handful of times. The chain links TRBV4-3 to TRBJ2-7; 10 bases match TRBD2. The CDR3 is made up of 19 amino acids. The V and J ends lost 1 base and 7 bases, in that order; junction bases with no gene match: 19. Germline lookup yields CDR1 LGHNA and CDR2 YSLEER. The CDR3 loop is CASSQGRASPSGGAREQYF. CDR3 sequence (DNA): TGCGCCAGCAGCCAAGGAAGGGCCTCGCCCAGCGGGGGGGCAAGGGAGCAGTACTTC.

This chain links TRBV10-3 with TRBJ2-5, with a weak D call TRBD2 (6 bases). The end of the DNA aligns better with TRBJ2-7, so the J call may be wrong. The CDR3 consists of 15 residues. Germline V CDR1 and CDR2: ENHRY, SYGVKD. The CDR3 region has the DNA TGTGCCATCAGTGAGTCGCTAGCGAACTCCTACGAGCAGTACTTC. As protein: CAISESLANSYEQYF.

The chain combines TRBV7-3 with TRBJ2-5; perhaps TRBD1 as D (6 bases). CDR3 size: 13 residues. Germline V gene data show CDR1 as SGHTA and CDR2 as FQGTGA. Trimming removed 3 bases at V and 5 bases at J, with 10 bases between. CDR3 DNA: TGTGCCAGCAGCTTGGACAGATCGGAGACCCAGTACTTC. This gives the protein CASSLDRSETQYF.

This clone was seen just once. The J gene is TRBJ2-5, the V gene TRBV7-9; D is undetermined. The CDR3 is 14 residues long. The germline V gene encodes CDR1 SEHNR and CDR2 FQNEAQ (reference sequence). The V gene lost 2 bases and the J gene lost 4 bases, with 11 bases spanning the gap. Here the CDR3 DNA reads TGTGCCAGCAGCTTACTCGGTCCAGGAGAGACCCAGTACTTC. It specifies CASSLLGPGETQYF. Filled out from reference TRBV7-9 and TRBJ2-5, the complete variable domain reads DTGVSQNPRHKITKRGQNVTFRCDPISEHNRLYWYRQTLGQGPEFLTYFQNEAQLEKSRLLSDRFSAERPKGSFSTLEIQRTEQGDSAMYLCASSLLGPGETQYFGPGTRLLVL.

There are a few counts of this clone. The genes are TRBV9 and TRBJ2-2; no reliable D call. The V end lost 1 base, the J end lost 2 bases, and 9 bases lay between the germline ends. This CDR3 comprises 15 residues. Germline CDR1 is SGDLS and CDR2 is YYNGEE. The CDR3 loop reads CASSVTQSNTGELFF. In DNA form, the CDR3 reads TGTGCCAGCAGCGTAACACAAAGTAACACCGGGGAGCTGTTTTTT.

The chain is built from TRBV6-4 and TRBJ2-3; D unresolved. Per germline, CDR1 MRHNA and CDR2 SNTAGT. This CDR3 is 14 amino acids long. V was pared by 6 bases and J by 2 bases, with 12 bases between. This CDR3 is CASSQTVSTDTQYF. CDR3 bases: TGTGCCAGCAGCCAAACGGTCTCCACAGATACGCAGTATTTT.

This clone was detected once. The chain couples TRBV14 to TRBJ2-1, with TRBD1 as a possible D gene (5 bases). V was shortened by 4 bases and J by 4 bases, with 14 bases between the two germline ends. Germline-derived CDR1 and CDR2 are SGHDN and FVKESK. CDR3 size: 15 residues. The CDR3 loop reads CASSRLDSYYNEQFF. DNA of the CDR3: TGTGCCAGCAGCCGCTTAGACAGTTATTACAATGAGCAGTTCTTC. The complete variable domain, with remaining parts taken from reference TRBV14 and TRBJ2-1, reads EAGVTQFPSHSVIEKGQTVTLRCDPISGHDNLYWYRRVMGKEIKFLLHFVKESKQDESGMPNNRFLAERTGGTYSTLKVQPAELEDSGVYFCASSRLDSYYNEQFFGPGTRLTVL.

This clone has just one count. The V and J genes are TRBV6-6 and TRBJ1-1; TRBD1 is a possible D gene (5 bases). Germline V gene data show CDR1 as MNHNY and CDR2 as SVGAGI (reference sequence). Trimming removed 6 bases at V and 1 base at J, with 12 bases between. CDR3 length: 14 residues. CDR3 DNA sequence: TGTGCCAGCAGGGACCGCGGGGGGAACACTGAAGCTTTCTTT. Translated, it gives CASRDRGGNTEAFF.

The table lists this clone with many counts. The rearrangement links TRBV7-9 to TRBJ2-7; 12 bases match TRBD2. Germline-derived CDR1 and CDR2 are SEHNR and FQNEAQ (reference sequence). The CDR3 is 15 residues long. V dropped 4 bases and J dropped 4; count of bases not matched to a gene: 5. Here the CDR3 DNA reads TGTGCCAGCAGCTCCCTGACTAGCGGGAGATACGAGCAGTACTTC. The encoded protein is CASSSLTSGRYEQYF. Looking up the rest from reference TRBV7-9 and TRBJ2-7 gives the full variable domain: DTGVSQNPRHKITKRGQNVTFRCDPISEHNRLYWYRQTLGQGPEFLTYFQNEAQLEKSRLLSDRFSAERPKGSFSTLEIQRTEQGDSAMYLCASSSLTSGRYEQYFGPGTRLTVT.

The chain has TRBV19 and TRBJ2-3; D is unresolved. Germline CDR1 is LNHDA and CDR2 is SQIVND (reference sequence). This CDR3 contains 14 residues. The V gene lost 1 base and the J gene lost 2 bases, with 7 bases spanning the gap. CDR3 in DNA: TGTGCCAGTAGTATAGGCAGGATCACAGATACGCAGTATTTT. This translates into CASSIGRITDTQYF. Looking up the rest from reference TRBV19 and TRBJ2-3 gives the full variable domain: DGGITQSPKYLFRKEGQNVTLSCEQNLNHDAMYWYRQDPGQGLRLIYYSQIVNDFQKGDIAEGYSVSREKKESFPLTVTSAQKNPTAFYLCASSIGRITDTQYFGPGTRLTVL.

The gene calls are TRBV4-2 and TRBJ2-1, with D perhaps matching TRBD2 (6 bases). In germline, CDR1 is LGHNA, CDR2 YNFKEQ. Between the trimmed V and J ends, which lost 3 bases and 15 bases, there was a span of 15 bases. The CDR3 is 12 residues long. CDR3 nucleotides: TGTGCCAGCAGCCAGCCCGGGACTTTCGGGTTCTTC. Translated, it gives CASSQPGTFGFF.

The chain is built from TRBV11-2 and TRBJ2-7, with D perhaps matching TRBD1 (6 bases). V shed 1 base and J shed 2 bases, with 12 bases lying between them. The germline V gene encodes CDR1 SGHAT and CDR2 FQNNGV. This CDR3 has 15 residues. The CDR3 nucleotides are TGTGCCAGCAGCTTAGTGGGGGCCCCAGCCTACGAGCAGTACTTC. This gives the protein CASSLVGAPAYEQYF.

The chain couples TRBV7-2 to TRBJ2-5; weak D call: TRBD2 (5 bases). V was cut by 4 bases and J by 1 base, with 10 bases left in between. Germline V gene sequence: CDR1 SGHTA, CDR2 FQGNSA. This CDR3 region has 14 residues. The CDR3 DNA reads as TGTGCCAGCAGCTCGTGGACTGGCCAAGAGACCCAGTACTTC. Translating gives CASSSWTGQETQYF.

This clone was seen once. J is TRBJ2-7 and V is TRBV5-8, with 11 bases aligning to TRBD1. Trimming at V came to 5 bases and at J to 4 bases, leaving 5 bases not matched to a gene. This CDR3 spans 14 amino acids. Germline-derived CDR1 and CDR2 are SGHTS and YDEGEE. Written as DNA, the CDR3 is TGTGCCAGCAGGCGGACAGGGGGCGCGTACGAGCAGTACTTC. The encoded protein is CASRRTGGAYEQYF.

The chain is built from TRBV7-3 and TRBJ2-3; a weak D match, TRBD1 (6 bases). CDR3 length: 15 amino acids. V dropped 4 bases and J dropped 0 bases, with 11 bases sitting between them. Germline CDR1 reads SGHTA; CDR2 reads FQGTGA. The CDR3 spells CASSSQGISTDTQYF. CDR3 DNA: TGTGCCAGCAGCTCGCAGGGGATTAGCACAGATACGCAGTATTTT.

The chain joins TRBV12-5 to TRBJ2-3, with 8 nucleotides matching TRBD1. The CDR3 sequence is 15 residues long. The germline gives CDR1 LGHNT, CDR2 FRNRAP. The trim removed 1 base at V and 4 bases at J, leaving 4 bases unmatched. CDR3 sequence (DNA): TGTGCTAGTGGTTTGGCTGGACAGGGATCAGATACGCAGTATTTT. Translation: CASGLAGQGSDTQYF. Full variable domain (rest looked up from reference TRBV12-5 and TRBJ2-3): DARVTQTPRHKVTEMGQEVTMRCQPILGHNTVFWYRQTMMQGLELLAYFRNRAPLDDSGMPKDRFSAEMPDATLATLKIQPSEPRDSAVYFCASGLAGQGSDTQYFGPGTRLTVL.

The gene calls are TRBV6-5 and TRBJ2-1; D might be TRBD2 (7 bases). CDR1 MNHEY and CDR2 SVGAGI come from the germline V gene. Trimming left V 7 bases short and J 8 bases short, with 21 bases between. This CDR3 region has 15 residues. As DNA, the CDR3 is TGTGCCAGCAAAGGGGGGGGCGGGGGCGAGGATGAGCAGTTCTTC. It is translated as CASKGGGGGEDEQFF.

The V and J genes are TRBV28 and TRBJ2-1; 8 bases line up with TRBD2. CDR1 and CDR2 from the germline V gene are MDHEN and SYDVKM. The CDR3 is 13 residues long. The J segment lost 9 bases and the V segment lost 5 bases, leaving 6 bases of the junction unmatched. CDR3 loop: CASSLNSGTEQFF. CDR3 DNA sequence: TGTGCCAGCAGTCTTAATAGCGGGACTGAGCAGTTCTTC.

The count of this clone is one. The V call is TRBV7-2, the J call TRBJ1-2; tentatively, D is TRBD1 (5 bases). CDR1 SGHTA and CDR2 FQGNSA come from the germline V gene. The V end was cut by 2 bases, the J end by 2 bases, with 15 bases between. The CDR3 runs 16 residues. The CDR3 DNA follows: TGTGCCAGCAGCTTATCTGCAGCACGACAGAACTATGGCTACACCTTC. It translates to CASSLSAARQNYGYTF. The whole variable domain, filled in from reference TRBV7-2 and TRBJ1-2, reads GAGVSQSPSNKVTEKGKDVELRCDPISGHTALYWYRQSLGQGLEFLIYFQGNSAPDKSGLPSDRFSAERTGGSVSTLTIQRTQQEDSAVYLCASSLSAARQNYGYTFGSGTRLTVV.